This section outlines one TCR beta chain sequence together with its context. Cohorts were determined from participant-reported clinical history. The data originate from a study of blood T cell repertoires in COVID-19. At the level of the study: Samples taken during acute and convalescent COVID-19 were collected in the United States, Italy and Spain. The cDNA or gDNA used as material had been derived from T cells, B-cell-depleted T cells, or PBMCs.

Assay used: immunoSEQ multiplex PCR; TCRdb lists only in-frame clones, some missing. The sample lists 200,000 or so clones; about nine tenths were seen once. This CDR3 region has 16 residues. V shed 2 bases and J 3 bases; nucleotides not matched to a gene: 9. Germline lookup yields CDR1 KGHSH and CDR2 LQKENI. This TCR came from a woman in her thirties or forties with acute COVID-19. The chain links TRBV18 to TRBJ2-7, with TRBD2 identical over 8 bases. Sequenced: PBMCs or T cells enriched from blood (not recorded which). The CDR3 sequence: CASSPISRGVVYEQYF. In DNA, the CDR3 is TGTGCCAGCTCACCAATTTCGCGGGGGGTTGTCTACGAGCAGTACTTC.